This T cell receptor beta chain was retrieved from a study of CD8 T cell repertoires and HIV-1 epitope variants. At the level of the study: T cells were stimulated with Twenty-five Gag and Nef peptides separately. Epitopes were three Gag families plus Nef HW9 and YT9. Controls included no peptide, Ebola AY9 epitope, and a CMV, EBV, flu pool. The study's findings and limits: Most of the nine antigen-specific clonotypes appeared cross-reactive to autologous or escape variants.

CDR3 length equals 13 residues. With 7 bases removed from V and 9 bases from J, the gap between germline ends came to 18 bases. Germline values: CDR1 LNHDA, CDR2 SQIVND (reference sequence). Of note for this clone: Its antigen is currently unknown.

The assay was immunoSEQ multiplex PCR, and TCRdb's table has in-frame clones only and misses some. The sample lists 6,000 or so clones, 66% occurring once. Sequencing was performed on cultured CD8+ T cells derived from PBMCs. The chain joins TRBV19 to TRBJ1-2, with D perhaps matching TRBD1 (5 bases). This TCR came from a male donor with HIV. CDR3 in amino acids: CASKQETGDSYTF. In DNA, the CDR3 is TGTGCCAGTAAACAGGAAACCGGGGATAGCTACACCTTC.